This TCR beta chain was documented in a study of graft-versus-host responses after intestinal transplantation. Of note for this clone: As yet, its antigen is unknown.

The repertoire was sequenced with immunoSEQ multiplex PCR; TCRdb's copy has only in-frame clones and lacks some. This sample has 120,000 or so clones; around 93% occur once, and the top ten carry 0.4% to 0.55%. Germline assignment: CDR1 MNHEY and CDR2 SVGAGI. V was shortened by 2 bases and J by 6 bases, with 10 bases between the two germline ends. The CDR3 extends over 13 amino acids. This sequence originates from a human donor who received an intestinal transplant. The V gene is TRBV6-5, the J gene TRBJ2-5; the D gene is possibly TRBD2 (5 bases). The specimen comprised unstimulated CD8+ T cells sorted from spleen or lymph node cells, sampled before intestinal transplant. The CDR3 protein is CASSYRPGKTQYF. CDR3 nucleotide sequence: TGTGCCAGCAGTTACCGACCGGGGAAGACCCAGTACTTC.